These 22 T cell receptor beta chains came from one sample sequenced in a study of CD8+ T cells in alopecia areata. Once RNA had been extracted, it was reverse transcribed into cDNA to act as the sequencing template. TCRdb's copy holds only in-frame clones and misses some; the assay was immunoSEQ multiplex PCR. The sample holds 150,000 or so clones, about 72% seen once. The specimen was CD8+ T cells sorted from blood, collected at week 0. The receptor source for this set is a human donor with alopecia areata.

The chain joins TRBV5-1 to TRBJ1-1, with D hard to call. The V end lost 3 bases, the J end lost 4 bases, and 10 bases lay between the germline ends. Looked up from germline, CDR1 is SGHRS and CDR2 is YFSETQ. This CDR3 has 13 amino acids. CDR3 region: CASSYRGSTEAFF. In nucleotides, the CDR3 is TGCGCCAGCAGCTATCGGGGAAGCACTGAAGCTTTCTTT.

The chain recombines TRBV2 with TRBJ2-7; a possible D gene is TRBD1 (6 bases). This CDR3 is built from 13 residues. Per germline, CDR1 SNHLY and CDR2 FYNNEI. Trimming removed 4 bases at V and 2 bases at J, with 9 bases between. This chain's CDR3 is CASSARGTYEQYF. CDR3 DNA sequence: TGTGCCAGCAGTGCGAGGGGGACCTACGAGCAGTACTTC.

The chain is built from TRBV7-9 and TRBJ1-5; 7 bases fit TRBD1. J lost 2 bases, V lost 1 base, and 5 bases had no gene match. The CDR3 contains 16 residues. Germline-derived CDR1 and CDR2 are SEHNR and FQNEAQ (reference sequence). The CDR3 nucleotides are TGTGCCAGCAGCTTAGATAGGGGGCTGGGCAATCAGCCCCAGCATTTT. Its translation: CASSLDRGLGNQPQHF.

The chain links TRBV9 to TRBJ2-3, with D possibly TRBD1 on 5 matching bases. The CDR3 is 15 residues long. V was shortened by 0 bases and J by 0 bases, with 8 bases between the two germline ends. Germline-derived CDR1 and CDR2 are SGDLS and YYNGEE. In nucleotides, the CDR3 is TGTGCCAGCAGCGTAGGGGGCATCAGCACAGATACGCAGTATTTT. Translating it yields CASSVGGISTDTQYF. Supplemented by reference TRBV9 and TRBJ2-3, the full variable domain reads DSGVTQTPKHLITATGQRVTLRCSPRSGDLSVYWYQQSLDQGLQFLIQYYNGEERAKGNILERFSAQQFPDLHSELNLSSLELGDSALYFCASSVGGISTDTQYFGPGTRLTVL.

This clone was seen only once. This chain's CDR3 is CASSEASQGMGYTF. The CDR3 nucleotides are TGTGCCAGCAGTGAAGCTAGTCAGGGGATGGGCTACACCTTC. The gene calls are TRBV2 and TRBJ1-2; TRBD1 might be the D (6 bases). The CDR3 sequence is 14 residues long. V was cut by 0 bases and J by 8 bases, with 13 bases left in between. CDR1 is SNHLY, CDR2 FYNNEI, per germline.

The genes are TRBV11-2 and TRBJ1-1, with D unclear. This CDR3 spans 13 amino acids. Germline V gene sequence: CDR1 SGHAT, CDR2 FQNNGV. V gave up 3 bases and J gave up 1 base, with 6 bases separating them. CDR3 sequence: CASSFSKNTEAFF. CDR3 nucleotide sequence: TGTGCCAGCAGCTTTTCCAAGAACACTGAAGCTTTCTTT. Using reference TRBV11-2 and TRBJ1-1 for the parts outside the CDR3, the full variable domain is EAGVAQSPRYKIIEKRQSVAFWCNPISGHATLYWYQQILGQGPKLLIQFQNNGVVDDSQLPKDRFSAERLKGVDSTLKIQPAKLEDSAVYLCASSFSKNTEAFFGQGTRLTVV.

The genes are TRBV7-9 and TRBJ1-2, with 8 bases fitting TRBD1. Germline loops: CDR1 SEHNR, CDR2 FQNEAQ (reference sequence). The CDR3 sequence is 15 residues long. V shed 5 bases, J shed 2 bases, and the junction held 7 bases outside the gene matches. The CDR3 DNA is TGTGCCAGCAGCCGACAGGGGCCAAAGAACTATGGCTACACCTTC. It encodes CASSRQGPKNYGYTF.

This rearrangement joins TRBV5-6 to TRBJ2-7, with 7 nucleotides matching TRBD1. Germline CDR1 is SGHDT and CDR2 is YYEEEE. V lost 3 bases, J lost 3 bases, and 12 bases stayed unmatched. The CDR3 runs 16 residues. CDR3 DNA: TGTGCCAGCAGCTCCCTAAACCGGGACAGATACTACGAGCAGTACTTC. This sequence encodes CASSSLNRDRYYEQYF.

This chain's CDR3 is CASSREDRVRETQYF. CDR3 DNA sequence: TGCGCCAGCAGCCGAGAGGACAGGGTCCGAGAGACCCAGTACTTC. The chain has TRBV4-1 and TRBJ2-5, with 8 bases lining up with TRBD1. Looked up from germline, CDR1 is MGHRA and CDR2 is YSYEKL. This CDR3 spans 15 amino acids. With 4 bases clipped from V and 4 bases from J, the junction kept 8 bases outside the gene matches.

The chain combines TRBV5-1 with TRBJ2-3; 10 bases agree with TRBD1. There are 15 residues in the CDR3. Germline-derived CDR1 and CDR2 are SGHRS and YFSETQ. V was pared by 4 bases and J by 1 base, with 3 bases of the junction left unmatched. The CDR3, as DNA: TGCGCCAGCAGCAGGGGACAGGGGCGCACAGATACGCAGTATTTT. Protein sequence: CASSRGQGRTDTQYF.

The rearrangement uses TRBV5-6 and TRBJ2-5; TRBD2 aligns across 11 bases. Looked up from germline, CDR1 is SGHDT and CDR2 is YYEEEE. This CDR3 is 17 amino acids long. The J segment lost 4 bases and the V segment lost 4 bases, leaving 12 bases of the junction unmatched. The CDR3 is CASSIKASGGTIETQYF. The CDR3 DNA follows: TGTGCCAGCAGCATAAAGGCTAGCGGGGGGACAATAGAGACCCAGTACTTC.

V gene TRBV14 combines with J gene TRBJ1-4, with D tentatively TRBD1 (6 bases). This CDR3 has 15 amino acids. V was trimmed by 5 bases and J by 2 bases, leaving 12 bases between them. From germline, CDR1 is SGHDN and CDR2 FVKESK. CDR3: CASSRTGWTNEKLFF. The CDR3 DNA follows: TGTGCCAGCAGCAGAACAGGGTGGACTAATGAAAAACTGTTTTTT.

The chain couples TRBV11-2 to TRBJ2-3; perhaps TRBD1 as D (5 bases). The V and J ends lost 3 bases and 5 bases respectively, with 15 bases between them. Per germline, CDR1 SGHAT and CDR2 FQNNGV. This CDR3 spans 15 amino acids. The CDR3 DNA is TGTGCCAGCAGCTTCGAAGCCAGGGTTGGAGATACGCAGTATTTT. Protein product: CASSFEARVGDTQYF.

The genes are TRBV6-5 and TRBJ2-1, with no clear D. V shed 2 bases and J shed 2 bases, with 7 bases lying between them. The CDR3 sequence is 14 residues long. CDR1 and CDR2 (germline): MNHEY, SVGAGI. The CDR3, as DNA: TGTGCCAGCAGTTACACGGGCGCCTACAATGAGCAGTTCTTC. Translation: CASSYTGAYNEQFF.

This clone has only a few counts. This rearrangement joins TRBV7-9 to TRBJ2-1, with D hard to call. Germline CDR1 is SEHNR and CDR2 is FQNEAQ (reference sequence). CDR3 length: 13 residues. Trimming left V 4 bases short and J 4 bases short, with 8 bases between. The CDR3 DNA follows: TGTGCCAGCAGCTCCGTGGGATACAATGAGCAGTTCTTC. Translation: CASSSVGYNEQFF. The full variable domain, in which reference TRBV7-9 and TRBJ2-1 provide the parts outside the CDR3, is DTGVSQNPRHKITKRGQNVTFRCDPISEHNRLYWYRQTLGQGPEFLTYFQNEAQLEKSRLLSDRFSAERPKGSFSTLEIQRTEQGDSAMYLCASSSVGYNEQFFGPGTRLTVL.

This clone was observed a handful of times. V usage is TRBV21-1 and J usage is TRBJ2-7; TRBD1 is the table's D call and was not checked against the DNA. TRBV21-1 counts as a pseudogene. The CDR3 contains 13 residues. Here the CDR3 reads CASSKGHIYEQYF. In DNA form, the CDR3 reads TGTGCCAGCAGCAAAGGACACATCTACGAGCAGTACTTC.

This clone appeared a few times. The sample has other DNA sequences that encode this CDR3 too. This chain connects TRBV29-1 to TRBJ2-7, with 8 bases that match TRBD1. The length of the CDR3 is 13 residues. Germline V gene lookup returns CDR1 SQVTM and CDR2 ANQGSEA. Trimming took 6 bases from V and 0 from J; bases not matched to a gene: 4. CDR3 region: CSVRTGLSYEQYF. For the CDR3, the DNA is TGCAGCGTGAGGACAGGGCTCTCCTACGAGCAGTACTTC.

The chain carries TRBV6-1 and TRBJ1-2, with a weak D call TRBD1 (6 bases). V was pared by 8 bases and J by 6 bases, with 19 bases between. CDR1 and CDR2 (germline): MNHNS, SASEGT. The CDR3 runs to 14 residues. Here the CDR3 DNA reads TGTGCCAGCGCAACCTTGTTGGGGGCGGATGGCTACACCTTC. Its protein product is CASATLLGADGYTF.

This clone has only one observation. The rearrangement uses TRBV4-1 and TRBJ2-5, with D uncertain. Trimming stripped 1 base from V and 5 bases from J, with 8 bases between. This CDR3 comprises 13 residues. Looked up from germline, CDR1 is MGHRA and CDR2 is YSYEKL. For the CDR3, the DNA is TGCGCCAGCAGCCAAGGGATCGATGAGACCCAGTACTTC. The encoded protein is CASSQGIDETQYF.

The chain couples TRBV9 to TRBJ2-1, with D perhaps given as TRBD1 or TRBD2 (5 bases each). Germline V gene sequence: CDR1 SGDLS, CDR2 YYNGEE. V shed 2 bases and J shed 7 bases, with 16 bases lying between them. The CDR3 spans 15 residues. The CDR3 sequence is CASSVSGTVSNEQFF. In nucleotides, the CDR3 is TGTGCCAGCAGCGTCTCCGGGACGGTCTCTAATGAGCAGTTCTTC.

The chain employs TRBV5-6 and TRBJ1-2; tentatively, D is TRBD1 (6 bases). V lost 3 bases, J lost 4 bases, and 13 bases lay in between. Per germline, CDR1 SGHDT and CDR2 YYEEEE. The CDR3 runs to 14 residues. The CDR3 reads CASSSGAPGYGYTF. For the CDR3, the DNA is TGTGCCAGCAGCTCGGGGGCTCCTGGCTATGGCTACACCTTC.

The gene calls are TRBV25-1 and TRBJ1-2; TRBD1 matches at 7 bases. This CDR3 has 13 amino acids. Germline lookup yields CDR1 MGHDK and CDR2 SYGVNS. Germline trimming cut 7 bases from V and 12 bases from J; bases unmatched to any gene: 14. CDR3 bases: TGTGCCAGCAAGGCCCCCCACGGTCAGGGGGACACCTTC. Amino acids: CASKAPHGQGDTF.